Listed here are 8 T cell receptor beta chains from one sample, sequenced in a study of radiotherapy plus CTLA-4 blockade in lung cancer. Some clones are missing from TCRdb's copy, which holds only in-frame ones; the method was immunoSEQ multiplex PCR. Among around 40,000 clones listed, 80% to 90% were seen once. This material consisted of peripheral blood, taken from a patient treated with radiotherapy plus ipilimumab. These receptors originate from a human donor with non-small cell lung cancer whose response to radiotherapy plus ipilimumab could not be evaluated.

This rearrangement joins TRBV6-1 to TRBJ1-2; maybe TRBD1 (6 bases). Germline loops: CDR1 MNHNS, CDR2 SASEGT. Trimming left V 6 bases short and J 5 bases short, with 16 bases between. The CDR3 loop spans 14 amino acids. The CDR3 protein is CASRLMQGTYGYTF. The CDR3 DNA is TGTGCCAGCAGATTAATGCAGGGGACGTATGGCTACACCTTC.

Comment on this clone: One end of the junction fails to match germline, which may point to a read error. CDR3 nucleotide sequence: TGTGCTAGCAGCGCAACCGGTTCCTACGAGCAGTACTTC. Its translation: CASSATGSYEQYF. The chain combines TRBV7-7 with TRBJ2-7, with no clear D. The CDR3 totals 13 residues. Germline V gene data show CDR1 as SSHAT and CDR2 as FNYEAQ (reference sequence).

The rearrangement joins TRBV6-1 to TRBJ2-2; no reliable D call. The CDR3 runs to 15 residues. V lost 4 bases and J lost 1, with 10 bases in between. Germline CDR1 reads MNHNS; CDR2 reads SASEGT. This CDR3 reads CASSAYSWNTGELFF. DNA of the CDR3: TGTGCCAGCAGTGCATACAGCTGGAACACCGGGGAGCTGTTTTTT.

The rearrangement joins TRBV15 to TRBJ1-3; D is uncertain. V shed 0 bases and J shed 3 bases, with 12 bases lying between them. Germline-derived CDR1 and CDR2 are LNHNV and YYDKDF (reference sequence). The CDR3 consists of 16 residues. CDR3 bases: TGTGCCACCAGCAGAGATACATCTGGAGGTGGAAACACCATATATTTT. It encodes CATSRDTSGGGNTIYF.

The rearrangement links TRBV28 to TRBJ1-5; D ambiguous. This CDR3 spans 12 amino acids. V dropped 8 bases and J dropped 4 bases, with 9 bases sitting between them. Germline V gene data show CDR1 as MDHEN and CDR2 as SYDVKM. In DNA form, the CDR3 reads TGTGCCAGCGGCGACTGGAATCAGCCCCAGCATTTT. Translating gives CASGDWNQPQHF.

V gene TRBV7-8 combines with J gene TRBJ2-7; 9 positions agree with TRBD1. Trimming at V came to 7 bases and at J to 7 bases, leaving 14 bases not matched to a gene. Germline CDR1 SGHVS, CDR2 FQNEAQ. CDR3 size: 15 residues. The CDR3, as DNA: TGTGCCAGCACCCTAGAGCGGACAGGGGCTCGGGAGCAGTACTTC. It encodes CASTLERTGAREQYF.

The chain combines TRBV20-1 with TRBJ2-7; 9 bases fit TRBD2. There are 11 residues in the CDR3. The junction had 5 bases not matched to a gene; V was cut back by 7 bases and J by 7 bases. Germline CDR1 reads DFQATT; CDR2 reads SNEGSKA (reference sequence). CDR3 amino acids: CSVKRGVEQYF. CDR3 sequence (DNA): TGCAGTGTCAAGCGGGGGGTTGAGCAGTACTTC.

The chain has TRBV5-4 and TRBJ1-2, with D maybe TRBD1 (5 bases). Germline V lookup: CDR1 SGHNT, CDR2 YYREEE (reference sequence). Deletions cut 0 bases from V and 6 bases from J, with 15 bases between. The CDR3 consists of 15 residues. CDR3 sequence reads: CASSLAPRQSDGYTF. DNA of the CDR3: TGTGCCAGCAGCTTGGCCCCTCGACAGTCCGATGGCTACACCTTC. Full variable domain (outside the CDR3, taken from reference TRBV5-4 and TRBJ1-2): ETGVTQSPTHLIKTRGQQVTLRCSSQSGHNTVSWYQQALGQGPQFIFQYYREEENGRGNFPPRFSGLQFPNYSSELNVNALELDDSALYLCASSLAPRQSDGYTFGSGTRLTVV.